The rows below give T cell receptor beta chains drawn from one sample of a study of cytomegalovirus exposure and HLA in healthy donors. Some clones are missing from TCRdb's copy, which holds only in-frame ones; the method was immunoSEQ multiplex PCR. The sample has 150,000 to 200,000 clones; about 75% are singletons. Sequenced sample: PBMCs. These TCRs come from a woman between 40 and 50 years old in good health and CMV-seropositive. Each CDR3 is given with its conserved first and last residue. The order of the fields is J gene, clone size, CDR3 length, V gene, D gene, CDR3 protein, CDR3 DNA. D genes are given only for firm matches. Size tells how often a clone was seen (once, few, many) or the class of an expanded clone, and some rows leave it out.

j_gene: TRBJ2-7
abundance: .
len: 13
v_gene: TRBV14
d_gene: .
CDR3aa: CASSRAGRSEQYF
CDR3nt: TGTGCCAGCAGCCGGGCAGGGCGCTCCGAGCAGTACTTC

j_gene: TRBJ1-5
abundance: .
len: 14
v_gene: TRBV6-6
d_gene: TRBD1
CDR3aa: CASRTGQGNQPQHF
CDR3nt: TGTGCCAGCAGGACCGGACAGGGCAATCAGCCCCAGCATTTT

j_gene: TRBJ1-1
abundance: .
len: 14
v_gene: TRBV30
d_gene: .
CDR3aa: CAWSSGGDSSEAFF
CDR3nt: TGTGCCTGGAGTTCCGGCGGAGATTCTTCTGAAGCTTTCTTT

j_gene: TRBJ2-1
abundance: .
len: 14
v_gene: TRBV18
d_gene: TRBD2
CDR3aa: CASSPGTSGNEQFF
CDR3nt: TGTGCCAGCTCACCCGGGACTAGCGGGAATGAGCAGTTCTTC

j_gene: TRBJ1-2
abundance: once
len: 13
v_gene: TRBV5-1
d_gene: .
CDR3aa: CASSLGGNYGYTF
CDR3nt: TGCGCCAGCAGCTTGGGCGGAAACTATGGCTACACCTTC

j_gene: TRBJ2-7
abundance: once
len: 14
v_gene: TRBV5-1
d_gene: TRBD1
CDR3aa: CASSLYGTDYEQYF
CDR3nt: TGCGCCAGCAGCTTGTATGGGACAGACTACGAGCAGTACTTC

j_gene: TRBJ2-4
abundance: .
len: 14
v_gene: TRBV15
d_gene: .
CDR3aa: CATSREITGNIQYF
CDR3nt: TGTGCCACCAGCAGAGAAATAACGGGAAACATTCAGTACTTC

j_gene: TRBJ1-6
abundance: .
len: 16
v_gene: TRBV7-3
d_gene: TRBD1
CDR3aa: CASSLEPGTGKSPLHF
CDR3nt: TGTGCCAGCAGCTTAGAGCCGGGGACAGGGAAATCACCCCTCCACTTT

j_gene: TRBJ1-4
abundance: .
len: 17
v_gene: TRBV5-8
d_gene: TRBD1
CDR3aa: CASSLGQGAHRYEKLFF
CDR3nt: TGTGCCAGCAGCCTAGGACAGGGAGCCCACCGATATGAAAAACTGTTTTTT

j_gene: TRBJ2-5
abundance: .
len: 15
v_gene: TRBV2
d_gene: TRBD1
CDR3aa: CASSWDRAGIGTQYF
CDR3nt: TGTGCCAGCAGTTGGGACAGGGCCGGCATTGGGACCCAGTACTTC

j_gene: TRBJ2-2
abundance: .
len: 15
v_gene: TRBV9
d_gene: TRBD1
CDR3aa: CASSVDRALTGELFF
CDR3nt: TGTGCCAGCAGCGTGGACAGGGCCCTCACCGGGGAGCTGTTTTTT

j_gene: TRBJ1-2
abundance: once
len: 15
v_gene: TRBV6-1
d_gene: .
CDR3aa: CASSEDWAGDYGYTF
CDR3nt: TGTGCCAGCAGTGAGGACTGGGCAGGAGACTATGGCTACACCTTC

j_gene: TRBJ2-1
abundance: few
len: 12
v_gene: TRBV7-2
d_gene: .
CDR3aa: CASSLARNEQFF
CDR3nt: TGTGCCAGCAGCTTAGCGCGGAATGAGCAGTTCTTC

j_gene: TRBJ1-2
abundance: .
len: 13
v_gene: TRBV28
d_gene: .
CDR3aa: CASSLFAGGGYTF
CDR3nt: TGTGCCAGCAGTTTATTTGCCGGAGGCGGCTACACCTTC

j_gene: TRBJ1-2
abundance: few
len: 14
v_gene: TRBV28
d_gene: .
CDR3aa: CASSPQVFNYGYTF
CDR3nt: TGTGCCAGCAGTCCACAGGTCTTTAACTATGGCTACACCTTC

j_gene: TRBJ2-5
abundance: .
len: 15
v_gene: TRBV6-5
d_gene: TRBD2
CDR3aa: CASSYSTSGRETQYF
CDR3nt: TGTGCCAGCAGTTACTCGACTAGCGGGAGAGAGACCCAGTACTTC

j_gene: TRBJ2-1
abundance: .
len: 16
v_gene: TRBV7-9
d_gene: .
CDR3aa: CASSGWGTRSYNEQFF
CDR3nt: TGTGCCAGCAGCGGGTGGGGCACCCGCTCCTACAATGAGCAGTTCTTC

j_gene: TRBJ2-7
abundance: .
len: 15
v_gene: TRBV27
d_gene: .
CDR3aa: CASSAPRLGFYEQYF
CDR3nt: TGTGCCAGCAGCGCTCCGCGACTAGGTTTCTACGAGCAGTACTTC

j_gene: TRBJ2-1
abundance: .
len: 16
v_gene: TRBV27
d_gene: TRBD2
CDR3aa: CASRLWGGTTNNEQFF
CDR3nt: TGTGCCAGCAGACTATGGGGGGGGACGACGAATAATGAGCAGTTCTTC

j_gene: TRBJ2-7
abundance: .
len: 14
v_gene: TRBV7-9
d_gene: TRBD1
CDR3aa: CASSLGQGAYEQYF
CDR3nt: TGTGCCAGCAGCTTAGGCCAGGGGGCCTACGAGCAGTACTTC

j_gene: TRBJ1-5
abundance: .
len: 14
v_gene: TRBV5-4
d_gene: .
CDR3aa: CASSPGVGNQPQHF
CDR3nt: TGTGCCAGCAGCCCAGGGGTAGGCAATCAGCCCCAGCATTTT

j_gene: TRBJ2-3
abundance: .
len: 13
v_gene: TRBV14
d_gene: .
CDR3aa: CASSRGLTDTQYF
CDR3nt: TGTGCCAGCAGCCGGGGCCTCACAGATACGCAGTATTTT

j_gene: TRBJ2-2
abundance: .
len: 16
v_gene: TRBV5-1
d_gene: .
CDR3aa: CASSNTGQGGAGELFF
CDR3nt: TGCGCCAGCAGTAACACCGGACAGGGAGGGGCCGGGGAGCTGTTTTTT

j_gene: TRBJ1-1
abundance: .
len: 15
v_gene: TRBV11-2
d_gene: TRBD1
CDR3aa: CASSATGGEFTEAFF
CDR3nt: TGTGCCAGCAGCGCTACAGGGGGCGAGTTCACTGAAGCTTTCTTT

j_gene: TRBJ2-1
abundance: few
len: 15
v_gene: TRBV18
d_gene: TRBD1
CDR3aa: CASATGTVSYNEQFF
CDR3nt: TGTGCCAGCGCCACCGGGACAGTCTCCTACAATGAGCAGTTCTTC

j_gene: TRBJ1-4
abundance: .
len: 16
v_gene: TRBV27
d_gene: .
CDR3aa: CATPYGLGGIGEKLFF
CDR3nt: TGTGCCACCCCCTACGGACTTGGGGGGATAGGAGAAAAACTGTTTTTT

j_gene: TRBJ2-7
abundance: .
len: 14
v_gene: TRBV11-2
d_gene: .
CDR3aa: CASSLDRQTYEQYF
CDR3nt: TGTGCCAGCAGCTTAGATCGACAGACCTACGAGCAGTACTTC